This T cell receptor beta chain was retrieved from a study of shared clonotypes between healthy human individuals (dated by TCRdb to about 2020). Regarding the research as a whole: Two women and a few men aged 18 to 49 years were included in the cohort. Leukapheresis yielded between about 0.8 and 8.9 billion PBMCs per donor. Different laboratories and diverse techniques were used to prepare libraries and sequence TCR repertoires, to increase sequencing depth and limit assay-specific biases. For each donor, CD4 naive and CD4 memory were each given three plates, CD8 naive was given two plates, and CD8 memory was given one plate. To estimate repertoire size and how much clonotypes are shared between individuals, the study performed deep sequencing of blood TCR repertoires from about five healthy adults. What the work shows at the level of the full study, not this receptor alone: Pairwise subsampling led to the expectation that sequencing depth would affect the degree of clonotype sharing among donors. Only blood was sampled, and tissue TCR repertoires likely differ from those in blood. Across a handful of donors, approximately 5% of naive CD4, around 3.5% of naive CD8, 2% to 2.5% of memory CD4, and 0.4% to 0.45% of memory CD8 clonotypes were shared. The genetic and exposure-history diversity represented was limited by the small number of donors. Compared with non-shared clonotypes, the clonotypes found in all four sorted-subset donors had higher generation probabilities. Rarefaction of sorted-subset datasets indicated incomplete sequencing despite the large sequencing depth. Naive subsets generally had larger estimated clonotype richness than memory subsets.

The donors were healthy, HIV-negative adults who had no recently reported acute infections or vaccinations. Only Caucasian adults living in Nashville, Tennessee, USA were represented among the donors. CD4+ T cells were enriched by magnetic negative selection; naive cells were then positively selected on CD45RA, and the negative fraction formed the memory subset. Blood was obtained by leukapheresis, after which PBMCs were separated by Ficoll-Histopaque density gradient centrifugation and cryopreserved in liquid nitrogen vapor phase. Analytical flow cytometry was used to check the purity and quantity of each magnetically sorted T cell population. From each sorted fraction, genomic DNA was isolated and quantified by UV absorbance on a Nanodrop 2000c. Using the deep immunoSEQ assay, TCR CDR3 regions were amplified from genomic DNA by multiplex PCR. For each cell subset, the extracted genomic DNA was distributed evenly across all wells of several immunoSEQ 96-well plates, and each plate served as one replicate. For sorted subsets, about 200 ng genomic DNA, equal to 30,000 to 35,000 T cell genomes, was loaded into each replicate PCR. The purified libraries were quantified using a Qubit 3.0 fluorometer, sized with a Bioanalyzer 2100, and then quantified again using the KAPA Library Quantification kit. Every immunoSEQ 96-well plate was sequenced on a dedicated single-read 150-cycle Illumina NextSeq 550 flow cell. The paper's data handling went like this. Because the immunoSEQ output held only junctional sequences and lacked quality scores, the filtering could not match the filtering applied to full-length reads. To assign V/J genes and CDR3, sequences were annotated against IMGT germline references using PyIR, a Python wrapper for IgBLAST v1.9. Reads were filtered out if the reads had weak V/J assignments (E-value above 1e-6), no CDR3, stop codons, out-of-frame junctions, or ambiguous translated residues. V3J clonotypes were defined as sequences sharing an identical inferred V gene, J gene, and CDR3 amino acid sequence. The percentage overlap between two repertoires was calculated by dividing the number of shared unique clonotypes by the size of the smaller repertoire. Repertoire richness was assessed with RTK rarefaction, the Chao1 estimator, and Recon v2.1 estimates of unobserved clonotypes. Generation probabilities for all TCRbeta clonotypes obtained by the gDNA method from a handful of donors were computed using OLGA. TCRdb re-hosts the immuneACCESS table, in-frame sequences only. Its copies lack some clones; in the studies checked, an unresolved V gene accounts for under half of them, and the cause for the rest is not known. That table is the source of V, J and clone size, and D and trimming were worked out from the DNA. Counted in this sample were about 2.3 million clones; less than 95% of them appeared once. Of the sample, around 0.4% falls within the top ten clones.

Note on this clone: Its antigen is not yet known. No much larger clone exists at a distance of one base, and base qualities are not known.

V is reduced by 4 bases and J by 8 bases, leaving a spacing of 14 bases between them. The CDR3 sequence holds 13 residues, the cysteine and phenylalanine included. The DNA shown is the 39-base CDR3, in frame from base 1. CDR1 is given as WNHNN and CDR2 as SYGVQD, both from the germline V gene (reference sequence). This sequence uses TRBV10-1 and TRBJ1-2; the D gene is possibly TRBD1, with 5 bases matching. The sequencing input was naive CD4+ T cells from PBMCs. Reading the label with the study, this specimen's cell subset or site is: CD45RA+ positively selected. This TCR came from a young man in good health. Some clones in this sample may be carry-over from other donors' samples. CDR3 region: CASSASGPRGYTF. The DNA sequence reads TGCGCCAGCAGTGCATCAGGGCCCCGGGGCTACACCTTC.